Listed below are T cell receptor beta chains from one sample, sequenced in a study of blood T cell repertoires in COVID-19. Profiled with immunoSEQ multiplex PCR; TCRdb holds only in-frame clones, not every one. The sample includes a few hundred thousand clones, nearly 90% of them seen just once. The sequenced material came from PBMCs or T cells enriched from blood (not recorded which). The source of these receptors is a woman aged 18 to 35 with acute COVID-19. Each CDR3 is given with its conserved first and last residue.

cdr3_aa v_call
CASTGTSGSNEQFF TRBV5-1
CASSLPVQGFAYEQYF TRBV28
CASSWTGSLSEQYF TRBV11-2
CASSQDRAGGTPVYEQYF TRBV3-1/TRBV3-2
CASRRRRTEDWGRPGEQFF TRBV27
CASSNRDRPDEQYF TRBV19
CASSSRQGAGETQYF TRBV6-2/TRBV6-3
CASGEGRYSNQPQHF TRBV19
CATSRRTGTYNSPLHF TRBV15
CASSQGTGGDQNTIYF TRBV3-1/TRBV3-2
CASSLAGETQYF TRBV7-2
CASSLGDRGRAGYTF TRBV28
CASVGPSGQETQYF TRBV19
CASSLGGLAGETKQYF TRBV5-1
CASSIPGRGKRDTQYF TRBV6-2/TRBV6-3
CASSVGGGSEQYF TRBV9
CACRRTGPNTEAFF TRBV30
CASSYVGHPNTGELFF TRBV6-5
CASSDWQAGTF TRBV28
CASSFDFGNTIYF TRBV27
CASSFGQGYQPQHF TRBV27
CASSDRGNYGYTF TRBV6-1
CASIGLVGGELFF TRBV5-1
CAMQRSRGTDTQYF TRBV21-1
CASSSLAGGGYEQYF TRBV28
CASSQDQGQNEKLFF TRBV4-2
CASSLQGPITEAFF TRBV2
CASSWEGGAGQPQHF TRBV5-4
CASSAQGFYGYTF TRBV2
CASSQERAETQYF TRBV14
CASSSRDQETQYF TRBV7-2
CASSSASGQAYYEQYF TRBV28
CASSQELSGANVLTF TRBV3-1/TRBV3-2
CASSIETDEAFF TRBV19
CASSTTGLGNSPLHF TRBV18
CASSLSYGATSGNTIYF TRBV28
CASSPGTGGNYGYTF TRBV5-1